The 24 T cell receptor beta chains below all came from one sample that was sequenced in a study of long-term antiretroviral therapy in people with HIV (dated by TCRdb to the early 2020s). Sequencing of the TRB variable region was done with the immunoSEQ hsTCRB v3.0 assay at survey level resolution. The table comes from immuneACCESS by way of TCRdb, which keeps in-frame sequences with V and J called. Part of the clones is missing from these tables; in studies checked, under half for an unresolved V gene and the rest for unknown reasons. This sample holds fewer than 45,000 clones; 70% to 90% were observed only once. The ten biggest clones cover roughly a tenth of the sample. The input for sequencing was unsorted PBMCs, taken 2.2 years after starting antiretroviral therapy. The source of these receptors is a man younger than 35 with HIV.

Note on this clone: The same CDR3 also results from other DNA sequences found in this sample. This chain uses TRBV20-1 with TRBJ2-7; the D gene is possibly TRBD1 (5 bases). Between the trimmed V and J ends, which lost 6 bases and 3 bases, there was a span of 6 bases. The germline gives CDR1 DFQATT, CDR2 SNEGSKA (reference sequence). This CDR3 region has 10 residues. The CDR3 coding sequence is TGCAGTGCGGACAACTACGAGCAGTACTTC. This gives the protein CSADNYEQYF.

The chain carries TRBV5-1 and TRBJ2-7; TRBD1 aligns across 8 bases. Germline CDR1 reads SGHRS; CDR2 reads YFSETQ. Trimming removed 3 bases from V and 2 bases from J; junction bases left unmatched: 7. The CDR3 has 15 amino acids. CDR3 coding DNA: TGCGCCAGCAGCTCCGCCAGGGGGCGGGCCTACGAGCAGTACTTC. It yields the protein CASSSARGRAYEQYF.

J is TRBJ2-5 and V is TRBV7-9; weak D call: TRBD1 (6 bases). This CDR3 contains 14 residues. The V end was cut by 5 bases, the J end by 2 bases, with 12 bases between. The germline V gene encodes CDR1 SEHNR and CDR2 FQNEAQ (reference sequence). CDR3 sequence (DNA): TGTGCCAGCAGCCGAGCCGGGACACAAGAGACCCAGTACTTC. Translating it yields CASSRAGTQETQYF.

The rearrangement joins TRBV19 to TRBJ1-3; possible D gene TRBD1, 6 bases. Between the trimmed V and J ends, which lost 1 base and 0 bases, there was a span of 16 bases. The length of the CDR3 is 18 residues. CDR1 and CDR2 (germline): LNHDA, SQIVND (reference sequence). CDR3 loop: CASSIVGGTESSGNTIYF. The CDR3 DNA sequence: TGTGCCAGTAGTATAGTGGGGGGCACTGAAAGCTCTGGAAACACCATATATTTT. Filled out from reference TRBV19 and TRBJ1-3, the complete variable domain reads DGGITQSPKYLFRKEGQNVTLSCEQNLNHDAMYWYRQDPGQGLRLIYYSQIVNDFQKGDIAEGYSVSREKKESFPLTVTSAQKNPTAFYLCASSIVGGTESSGNTIYFGEGSWLTVV.

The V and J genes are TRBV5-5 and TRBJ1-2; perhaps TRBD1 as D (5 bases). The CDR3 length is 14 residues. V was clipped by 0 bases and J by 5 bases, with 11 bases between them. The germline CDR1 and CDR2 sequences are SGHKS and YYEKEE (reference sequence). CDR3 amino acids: CASSLEGTLYGYTF. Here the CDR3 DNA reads TGTGCCAGCAGCTTGGAAGGGACCCTTTATGGCTACACCTTC.

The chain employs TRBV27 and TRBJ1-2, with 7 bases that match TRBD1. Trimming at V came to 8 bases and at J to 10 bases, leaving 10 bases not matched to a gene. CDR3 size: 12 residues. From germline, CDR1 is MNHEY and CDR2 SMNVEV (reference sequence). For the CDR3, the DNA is TGTGCCAGCTCCAACAGGGGACTTCCCTACACCTTC. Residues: CASSNRGLPYTF.

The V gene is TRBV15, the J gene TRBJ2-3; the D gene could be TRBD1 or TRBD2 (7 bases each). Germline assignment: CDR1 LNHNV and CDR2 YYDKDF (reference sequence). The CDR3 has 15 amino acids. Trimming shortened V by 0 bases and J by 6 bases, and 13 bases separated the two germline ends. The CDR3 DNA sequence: TGTGCCACCAGCAGAGATTGGCAGGGGGGGGATACGCAGTATTTT. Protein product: CATSRDWQGGDTQYF.

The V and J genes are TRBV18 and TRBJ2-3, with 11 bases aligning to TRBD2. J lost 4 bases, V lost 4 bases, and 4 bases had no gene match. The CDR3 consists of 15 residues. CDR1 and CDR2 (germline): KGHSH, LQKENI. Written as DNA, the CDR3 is TGTGCCAGCTCACTTCTAGCGGGAGGCGCAGATACGCAGTATTTT. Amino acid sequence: CASSLLAGGADTQYF.

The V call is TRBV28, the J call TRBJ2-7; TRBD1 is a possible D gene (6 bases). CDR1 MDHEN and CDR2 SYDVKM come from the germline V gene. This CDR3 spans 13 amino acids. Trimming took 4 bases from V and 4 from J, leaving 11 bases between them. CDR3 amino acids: CASSSGTPYEQYF. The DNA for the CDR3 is TGTGCCAGCAGTTCCGGGACACCTTACGAGCAGTACTTC.

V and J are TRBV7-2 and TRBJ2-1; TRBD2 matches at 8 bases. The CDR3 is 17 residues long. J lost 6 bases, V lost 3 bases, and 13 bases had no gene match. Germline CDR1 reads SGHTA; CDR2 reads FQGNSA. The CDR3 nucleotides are TGTGCCAGCAGCTTGGACGGACTAGCCGCAACTTCCAATGAGCAGTTCTTC. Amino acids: CASSLDGLAATSNEQFF.

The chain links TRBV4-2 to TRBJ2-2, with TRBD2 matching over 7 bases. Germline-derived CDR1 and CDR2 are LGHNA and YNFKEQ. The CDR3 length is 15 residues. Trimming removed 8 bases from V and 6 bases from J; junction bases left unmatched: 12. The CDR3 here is CASGNAGDPPGELFF. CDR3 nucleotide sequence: TGTGCCAGCGGAAACGCGGGGGACCCCCCCGGGGAGCTGTTTTTT.

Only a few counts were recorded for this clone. The CDR3 loop reads CASSLVSNYGYTF. Written as DNA, the CDR3 is TGTGCCAGCAGCTTAGTCTCGAACTATGGCTACACCTTC. The chain is built from TRBV11-2 and TRBJ1-2; D remains unclear. Germline values: CDR1 SGHAT, CDR2 FQNNGV. The CDR3 has 13 residues. V lost 1 base and J lost 2, with 5 bases in between.

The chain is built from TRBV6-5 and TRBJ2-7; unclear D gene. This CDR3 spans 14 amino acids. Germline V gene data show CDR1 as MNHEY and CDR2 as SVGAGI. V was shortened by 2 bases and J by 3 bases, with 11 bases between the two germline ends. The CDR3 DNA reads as TGTGCCAGCAGTTACAGTTCATGGAGCTACGAGCAGTACTTC. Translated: CASSYSSWSYEQYF.

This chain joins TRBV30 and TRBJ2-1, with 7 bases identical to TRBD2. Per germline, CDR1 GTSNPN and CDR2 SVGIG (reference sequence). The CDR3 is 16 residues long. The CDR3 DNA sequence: TGTGCAGCCGCCGTGGGCGGGAGTTTGCGCTACAATGAGCAGTTCTTC. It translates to CAAAVGGSLRYNEQFF.

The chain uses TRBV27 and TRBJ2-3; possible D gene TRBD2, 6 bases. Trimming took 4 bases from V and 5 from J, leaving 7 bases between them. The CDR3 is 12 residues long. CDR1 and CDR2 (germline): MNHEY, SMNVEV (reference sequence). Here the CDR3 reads CASSSGVDTQYF. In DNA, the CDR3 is TGTGCCAGCAGTTCGGGGGTAGATACGCAGTATTTT.

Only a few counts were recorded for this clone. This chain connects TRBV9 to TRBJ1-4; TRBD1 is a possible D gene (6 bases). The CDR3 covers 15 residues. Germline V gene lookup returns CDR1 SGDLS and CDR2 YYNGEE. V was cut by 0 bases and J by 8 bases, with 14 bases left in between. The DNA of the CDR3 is TGTGCCAGCAGCGTAGAAGGGGGAAGGATGGAAAAACTGTTTTTT. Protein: CASSVEGGRMEKLFF.

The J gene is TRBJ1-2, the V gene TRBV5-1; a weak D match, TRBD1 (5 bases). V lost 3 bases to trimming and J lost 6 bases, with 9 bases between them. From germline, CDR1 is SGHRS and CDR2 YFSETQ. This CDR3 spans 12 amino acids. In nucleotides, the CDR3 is TGCGCCAGCAGCTCCACCAGGGATGGCTACACCTTC. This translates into CASSSTRDGYTF.

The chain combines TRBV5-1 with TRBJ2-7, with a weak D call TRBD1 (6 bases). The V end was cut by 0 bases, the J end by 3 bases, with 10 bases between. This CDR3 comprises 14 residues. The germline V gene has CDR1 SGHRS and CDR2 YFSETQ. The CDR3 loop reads CASSLEEGGYEQYF. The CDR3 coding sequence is TGCGCCAGCAGCTTGGAGGAAGGGGGCTACGAGCAGTACTTC.

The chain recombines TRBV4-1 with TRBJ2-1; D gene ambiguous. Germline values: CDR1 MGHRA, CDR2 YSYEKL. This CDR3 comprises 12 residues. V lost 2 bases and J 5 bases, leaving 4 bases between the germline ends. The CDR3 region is CASSQFDNEQFF. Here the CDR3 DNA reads TGCGCCAGCAGCCAATTTGACAATGAGCAGTTCTTC.

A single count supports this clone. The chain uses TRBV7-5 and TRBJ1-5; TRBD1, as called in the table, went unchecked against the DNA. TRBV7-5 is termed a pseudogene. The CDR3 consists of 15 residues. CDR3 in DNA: TGTGCCAGAAGCGCTCCCTACAGGGGGCATCAGCCCCAGCATTTT. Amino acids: CARSAPYRGHQPQHF.

In DNA form, the CDR3 reads TGCGCCAGCAGCCTTGTGGCTAGCAATCAGCCCCAGCATTTT. The encoded protein is CASSLVASNQPQHF. J is TRBJ1-5 and V is TRBV4-1; D is unclear. V lost 4 bases to trimming and J lost 0 bases, with 7 bases between them. CDR3 length: 14 amino acids. CDR1 is MGHRA, CDR2 YSYEKL, per germline.

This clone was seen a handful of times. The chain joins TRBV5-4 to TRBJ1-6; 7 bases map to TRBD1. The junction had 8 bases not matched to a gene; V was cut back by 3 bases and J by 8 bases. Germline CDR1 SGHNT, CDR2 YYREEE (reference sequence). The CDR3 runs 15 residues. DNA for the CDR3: TGTGCCAGCAGCTCAAACAGGGGAATGGATTCACCCCTCCACTTT. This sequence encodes CASSSNRGMDSPLHF.

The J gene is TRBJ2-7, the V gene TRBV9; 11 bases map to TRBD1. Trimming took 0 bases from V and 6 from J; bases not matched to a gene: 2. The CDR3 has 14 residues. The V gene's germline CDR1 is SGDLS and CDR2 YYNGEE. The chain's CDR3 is CASSVGGTGGEQYF. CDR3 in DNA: TGTGCCAGCAGCGTAGGAGGGACAGGGGGCGAGCAGTACTTC.

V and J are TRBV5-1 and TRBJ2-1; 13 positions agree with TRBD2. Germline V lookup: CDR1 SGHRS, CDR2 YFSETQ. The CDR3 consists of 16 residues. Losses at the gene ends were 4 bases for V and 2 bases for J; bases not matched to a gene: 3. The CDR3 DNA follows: TGCGCCAGCAGCCCGGGGACTAGCGGGACCTACAATGAGCAGTTCTTC. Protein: CASSPGTSGTYNEQFF.